The clone carrying this T cell receptor (beta chain) is a singleton in its sample. The data were taken from a study of control samples from healthy donors and cancer patients. Clones were read by immunoSEQ multiplex PCR, and TCRdb kept only the in-frame ones, dropping some. The table has about 160,000 clones, 90% to 95% seen once. The CDR3 extends over 14 amino acids. Germline V gene lookup returns CDR1 KGHSH and CDR2 LQKENI. V gave up 0 bases and J gave up 5 bases, with 10 bases separating them. This chain joins TRBV18 and TRBJ1-1; maybe TRBD1 (6 bases). Sequenced: blood. This clonotype was sampled from a woman in her thirties or forties in good health. The CDR3 reads CASSPPTGITEAFF. In DNA, the CDR3 is TGTGCCAGCTCACCACCTACAGGGATTACTGAAGCTTTCTTT.